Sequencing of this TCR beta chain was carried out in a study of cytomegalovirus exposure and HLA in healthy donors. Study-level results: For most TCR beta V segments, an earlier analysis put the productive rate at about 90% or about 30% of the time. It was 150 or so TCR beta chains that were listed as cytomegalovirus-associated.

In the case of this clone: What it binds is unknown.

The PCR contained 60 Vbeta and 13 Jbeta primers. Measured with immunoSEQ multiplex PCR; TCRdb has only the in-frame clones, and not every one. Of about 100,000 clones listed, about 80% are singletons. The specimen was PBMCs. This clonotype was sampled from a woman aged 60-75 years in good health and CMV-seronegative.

In DNA form, the CDR3 reads TGTGCCAGCAGAACGGGGGGGTTCGGAACCTACGAGCAGTACTTC. It encodes CASRTGGFGTYEQYF. The chain carries TRBV27 and TRBJ2-7, with 8 bases fitting TRBD2. Germline CDR1 and CDR2: MNHEY and SMNVEV (reference sequence). V dropped 6 bases and J dropped 2; count of bases not matched to a gene: 9. CDR3 size: 15 residues.